The 25 T cell receptor beta chains presented below share a single source sample, sequenced in a study of metastatic and nonmetastatic thyroid tumors. All patients were treatment-naive before thyroid surgery. TCRdb reprocessed the PCR reads using MiXCR. The sample contains 25,000 to 35,000 clones, 10% to 14% of which appear only once. Sequencing was done on a sample of blood. The receptors originated from a female donor with papillary thyroid cancer or a benign thyroid nodule (not recorded which). Some clones in this sample may be carry-over from other donors' samples.

This clone was counted many times. A read error may be the cause here, since a much bigger clone is one base away. This CDR3 is also generated by other DNA sequences in the sample. The V and J genes are TRBV19 and TRBJ2-3; TRBD1 or TRBD2 may be the D gene (5 bases each). Per the germline V gene, CDR1 is LNHDA and CDR2 is SQIVND (reference sequence). The CDR3 consists of 13 residues. The CDR3 sequence: CASVRDRGDTQYF. The DNA of the CDR3 is TGTGCCAGCGTACGGGACCGGGGAGATACGCAGTACTTT.

A word on this clone: This sample includes further DNA sequences coding for the same CDR3. V and J are TRBV7-9 and TRBJ2-1; D call uncertain. Trimming pared 3 bases from V and 9 bases from J, leaving 6 bases between. Germline V CDR1 and CDR2: SEHNR, FQNEAQ (reference sequence). This CDR3 spans 11 amino acids. CDR3 amino acids: CASSFLGEQFF. As DNA, the CDR3 is TGTGCCAGCAGCTTCCTAGGTGAGCAGTTCTTC.

The chain recombines TRBV7-2 with TRBJ2-7; D unresolved. The germline V gene has CDR1 SGHTA and CDR2 FQGNSA. CDR3 length: 13 residues. Trimming left V 1 base short and J 2 bases short, with 6 bases between. The CDR3 is CASSLGWAYEQYF. The CDR3 coding sequence is TGTGCCAGCAGCTTAGGATGGGCCTACGAGCAGTACTTC.

This clone was seen many times. The J gene is TRBJ2-3, the V gene TRBV27, with D tentatively TRBD1 or TRBD2 (5 bases each). This CDR3 comprises 15 residues. Trimming shortened V by 6 bases and J by 0 bases, and 13 bases separated the two germline ends. Looked up from germline, CDR1 is MNHEY and CDR2 is SMNVEV (reference sequence). DNA for the CDR3: TGTGCCAGCAGAGTTGTGGGGGAGAGCACAGATACGCAGTATTTT. Its translation is CASRVVGESTDTQYF.

This clone was observed many times. V usage is TRBV12-3 or TRBV12-4 and J usage is TRBJ2-3; 12 nucleotides match TRBD2. V was pared by 6 bases and J by 2 bases, with 6 bases of the junction left unmatched. The length of the CDR3 is 16 residues. The CDR3 loop is CASRLAGGRDTDTQYF. CDR3 DNA: TGTGCCAGCAGACTAGCGGGAGGCCGGGACACAGATACGCAGTATTTT.

This clone was counted ten times or more. V and J are TRBV4-1 and TRBJ1-6; D unresolved. The CDR3 loop spans 15 amino acids. Germline values: CDR1 MGHRA, CDR2 YSYEKL. The V gene lost 3 bases and the J gene lost 9 bases, with 15 bases spanning the gap. The CDR3: CASSHDGEFGSPLHF. DNA for the CDR3: TGCGCCAGCAGCCACGACGGGGAGTTTGGTTCACCCCTCCACTTT.

This clone was picked up many times. The chain uses TRBV27 and TRBJ2-3, with D uncertain. Trimming cost V 3 bases and J 1 base, with 2 bases left between them. CDR3 length: 12 residues. Per germline, CDR1 MNHEY and CDR2 SMNVEV (reference sequence). DNA of the CDR3: TGTGCCAGCAGTTTGGGCACAGATACGCAGTATTTT. This translates into CASSLGTDTQYF.

This clone was detected ten times or more. The chain couples TRBV6-2 or TRBV6-3 to TRBJ1-2; D possibly corresponds to TRBD1 (5 bases). V was shortened by 0 bases and J by 3 bases, with 20 bases between the two germline ends. This CDR3 is 18 amino acids long. Germline V gives CDR1 MNHEY, CDR2 SVGEGT. CDR3: CASSYSTGRELGYYGYTF. DNA of the CDR3: TGTGCCAGCAGTTACTCGACGGGCAGGGAACTCGGGTACTATGGCTACACCTTC.

The table lists this clone with many counts. Here the CDR3 DNA reads TGTGCCAGCTCACCAGCCTTTAGGCTCGACACTGAAGCTTTCTTT. Its protein is CASSPAFRLDTEAFF. The chain has TRBV18 and TRBJ1-1, with D unresolved. Germline-derived CDR1 and CDR2 are KGHSH and LQKENI. The CDR3 is 15 amino acids. Trimming stripped 2 bases from V and 3 bases from J, with 13 bases between.

This clone was seen more than once but under ten times. This chain links TRBV27 with TRBJ2-1, with D possibly TRBD1 on 6 matching bases. Trimming took 1 base from V and 6 from J, leaving 10 bases between them. The germline V gene encodes CDR1 MNHEY and CDR2 SMNVEV (reference sequence). The CDR3 sequence is 14 residues long. Written as DNA, the CDR3 is TGTGCCAGCAGTTTATTGGACAGTGCCAATGAGCAGTTCTTC. It is translated as CASSLLDSANEQFF.

V usage is TRBV19 and J usage is TRBJ1-5, with TRBD1 matching 9 bases. Unmatched junction bases numbered 13, after V lost 11 bases and J lost 8 bases. The germline CDR1 and CDR2 sequences are LNHDA and SQIVND (reference sequence). CDR3 size: 14 residues. The CDR3, as DNA: TGTGCCGGCGGGAACAGGGGGCAGGGTGAGCCCCAGCATTTT. Amino acid sequence: CAGGNRGQGEPQHF.

This clone was found many times. The rearrangement joins TRBV20-1 to TRBJ2-2; D gene ambiguous. Germline loops: CDR1 DFQATT, CDR2 SNEGSKA (reference sequence). This CDR3 contains 13 residues. The CDR3 region has the DNA TGCACCGCTTGGTCGAGAAACACCGGGGAGCTGTTTTTT. Translated, it gives CTAWSRNTGELFF.

This clone counts as medium-sized. At the DNA level, this CDR3 is encoded by other sequences in the same sample as well. The rearrangement joins TRBV28 to TRBJ2-7; 10 nucleotides align to TRBD1. The V gene end was trimmed by 10 bases and the J gene end by 3 bases; junction bases not matched to a gene: 3. The germline V gene encodes CDR1 MDHEN and CDR2 SYDVKM. The CDR3 length is 12 residues. CDR3 residues: CATRDRGYEQYF. The CDR3 DNA follows: TGTGCCACCAGGGACAGGGGCTACGAGCAGTACTTC.

This clone was detected many times. The chain carries TRBV18 and TRBJ1-1, with D hard to call. V lost 3 bases and J 10 bases, leaving 15 bases between the germline ends. Germline lookup yields CDR1 KGHSH and CDR2 LQKENI. There are 13 residues in the CDR3. The CDR3 protein is CASSPGESTSAFF. The CDR3 DNA reads as TGTGCCAGCTCACCCGGGGAATCGACTTCAGCTTTCTTT.

This clone was recorded at least ten times. The gene calls are TRBV11-2 and TRBJ1-1; D not resolved. The CDR3 loop spans 13 amino acids. Per the germline V gene, CDR1 is SGHAT and CDR2 is FQNNGV. V was cut by 2 bases and J by 1 base, with 5 bases left in between. The CDR3 loop is CASSLQRNTEAFF. The CDR3 DNA follows: TGTGCCAGCAGCTTACAGAGGAACACTGAAGCTTTCTTT.

The J gene is TRBJ2-5, the V gene TRBV13, with 7 bases lining up with TRBD1. The V and J ends lost 1 base and 3 bases, in that order; junction bases with no gene match: 5. CDR3 length: 15 amino acids. Germline lookup yields CDR1 PRHDT and CDR2 FYEKMQ (reference sequence). The CDR3: CASSLDRGIKETQYF. CDR3 nucleotide sequence: TGTGCCAGCAGCTTAGACAGGGGAATTAAAGAGACCCAGTACTTC.

V gene TRBV10-2 combines with J gene TRBJ2-7; D gene uncertain. The CDR3 consists of 14 residues. From germline, CDR1 is WSHSY and CDR2 SAAADI. V gave up 5 bases and J gave up 3 bases, with 14 bases separating them. CDR3 in amino acids: CASSYPKGLYEQYF. The CDR3 DNA sequence: TGCGCCAGCAGTTATCCGAAAGGCCTCTACGAGCAGTACTTC.

This clone came up many times. One end of the junction fails to match germline, which may point to a read error. The chain links TRBV7-7 to TRBJ2-5, with 7 bases lining up with TRBD1. Per the germline V gene, CDR1 is SSHAT and CDR2 is FNYEAQ (reference sequence). This CDR3 has 15 amino acids. The CDR3 is CASSPSRQGRETQYF. CDR3 nucleotide sequence: TGTGCTAGCAGCCCCTCCCGACAGGGCCGAGAGACCCAGTACTTC.

The V and J genes are TRBV18 and TRBJ2-7, with 9 bases matching TRBD1. The CDR3 loop spans 17 amino acids. Germline V CDR1 and CDR2: KGHSH, LQKENI. J gave up 2 bases and V 3 bases, and 11 bases lay outside the gene matches. The CDR3 DNA reads TGTGCCAGCTCACCCACCACAGGGGGCCATCTCCCCTACGAGCAGTACTTC. Amino acids: CASSPTTGGHLPYEQYF.

This clone is medium-sized within its sample. The J gene is TRBJ2-7, the V gene TRBV6-1; TRBD1 might be the D (6 bases). Germline loops: CDR1 MNHNS, CDR2 SASEGT. This CDR3 contains 14 residues. V shed 6 bases and J shed 9 bases, with 21 bases lying between them. The CDR3 loop reads CASRQDRQVVVQYF. CDR3 sequence (DNA): TGTGCCAGCAGACAGGACCGACAGGTGGTTGTGCAGTACTTC.

In its sample, this clone was seen many times. Other nucleotide sequences from this sample produce the same CDR3. The chain is built from TRBV7-3 and TRBJ1-2; possible D gene TRBD1, 5 bases. The germline gives CDR1 SGHTA, CDR2 FQGTGA. Trimming left V 9 bases short and J 8 bases short, with 22 bases between. The CDR3 totals 14 residues. The CDR3 here is CASAKGIGLGGYTF. Written as DNA, the CDR3 is TGTGCCAGTGCGAAGGGGATTGGTCTGGGAGGCTACACCTTC.

This clone was counted many times. The chain combines TRBV20-1 with TRBJ1-2; TRBD1 agrees at 7 bases. CDR1 is DFQATT and CDR2 is SNEGSKA in the germline V gene (reference sequence). The CDR3 spans 13 residues. Trimming cost V 5 bases and J 5 bases; bases outside gene matches: 8. The CDR3, as DNA: TGCAGTGCTCCAGGGACAGATTTTTATGGCTACACCTTC. Its protein product is CSAPGTDFYGYTF.

This clone was counted at least ten times. V usage is TRBV15 and J usage is TRBJ2-7, with TRBD2 identical over 11 bases. The CDR3 contains 21 residues. The germline V gene encodes CDR1 LNHNV and CDR2 YYDKDF (reference sequence). Germline trimming cut 0 bases from V and 6 bases from J; bases unmatched to any gene: 22. The CDR3 spells CATSRDRSAGLAGGPHFEQYF. CDR3 nucleotide sequence: TGTGCCACCAGCAGAGATCGGTCCGCCGGGCTAGCGGGAGGCCCACACTTCGAGCAGTACTTC.

This clone was seen at least ten times. The V gene is TRBV28, the J gene TRBJ2-4; 10 nucleotides match TRBD2. This CDR3 contains 15 residues. Germline CDR1 and CDR2: MDHEN and SYDVKM. V lost 6 bases, J lost 4 bases, and 6 bases stayed unmatched. The CDR3 sequence is CASRTLAGGKNIQYF. The CDR3 DNA is TGTGCCAGCAGAACATTAGCGGGAGGTAAAAACATTCAGTACTTC.

This clone was seen repeatedly, ten times or more. This sequence joins TRBV5-1 and TRBJ2-4, with 7 bases identical to TRBD1. Germline CDR1 is SGHRS and CDR2 is YFSETQ. Germline trimming cut 4 bases from V and 1 base from J; bases unmatched to any gene: 5. The CDR3 runs 15 residues. CDR3 DNA sequence: TGCGCCAGCAGCCAGGGGGTTCGGGCCAAAAACATTCAGTACTTC. Protein product: CASSQGVRAKNIQYF.